In this sample, the clone carrying this T cell receptor (beta chain) turned up a few times. As yet, its antigen is unknown. This specimen belongs to a study of T-cell reconstitution after alpha-beta-depleted transplantation in children. General study points: Several patients had high TCRbeta diversity at day 60; it came from surviving recipient T cells and thymic progenitors. Newly produced T cells mostly provided counts and TCRbeta diversity after one year, as hyperexpanded clones declined.

Germline assignment: CDR1 SGDLS and CDR2 YYNGEE. V lost 8 bases, J lost 6 bases, and 13 bases lay in between. This CDR3 spans 12 amino acids. Library preparation (for TCRbeta) was performed with unique molecular identifiers. TCRdb independently ran MiXCR on the PCR reads; one entry per CDR3 protein. The data contain about 460,000 distinct CDR3 sequences, about an eighth of them seen just once; the ten biggest clones take up around 15%. The TCR was taken from a female patient under 10 years old who had a stem cell transplant for aplastic anemia, so the T cells may come from the graft donor. The rearrangement links TRBV9 to TRBJ2-3; D ambiguous. The sequenced sample was PBMCs, mostly from graft donor cells, obtained 180 days after TCRalphabeta/CD19-depleted stem cell transplant. The CDR3 is CASSPSADTQYF. CDR3 sequence (DNA): TGTGCCAGTTCGCCGTCGGCGGATACGCAGTATTTT.